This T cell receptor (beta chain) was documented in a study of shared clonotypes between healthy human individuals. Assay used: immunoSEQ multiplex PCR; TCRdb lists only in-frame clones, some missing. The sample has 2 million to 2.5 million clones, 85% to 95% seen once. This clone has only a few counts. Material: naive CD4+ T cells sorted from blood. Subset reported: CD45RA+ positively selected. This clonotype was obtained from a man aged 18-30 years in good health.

CDR3 nucleotide sequence: TGTGCCAGTACCCCAGACAGGGCTTCACCCCTCCACTTT. It specifies CASTPDRASPLHF. The chain carries TRBV19 and TRBJ1-6; 7 bases line up with TRBD1. CDR1 LNHDA and CDR2 SQIVND come from the germline V gene (reference sequence). The CDR3 has 13 amino acids. V lost 7 bases, J lost 9 bases, and 6 bases stayed unmatched.